These T cell receptor beta chains were read from a single sample in a study of cytomegalovirus exposure and HLA in healthy donors. Here immunoSEQ multiplex PCR was the method, and the copy in TCRdb shows in-frame clones only, minus some. The repertoire holds 90,000 to 150,000 clones, with 88% as singletons. Sequencing was carried out using PBMCs. Every receptor here comes from a woman under 30 in good health and CMV-seropositive. Each CDR3 is given with its conserved first and last residue. A D gene is named only where the DNA matches it firmly. Clone size is shown for a subset of rows, as once, few, many or a class of expanded clone.

V: TRBV19; length: 13; J: TRBJ1-1; size: once; D: TRBD1; DNA: TGTGCCAGCCGGGGACAGGGTATTTCTGAAGCTTTCTTT; CDR3: CASRGQGISEAFF
V: TRBV7-9; length: 14; J: TRBJ1-1; size: .; D: .; DNA: TGTGCCAGCAGCCCCACAGAATTGGGTGGTGAAGCTTTCTTT; CDR3: CASSPTELGGEAFF
V: TRBV6-6; length: 16; J: TRBJ2-3; size: .; D: TRBD1; DNA: TGTGCCAGCAGTCCCGGACGGACAGGAGGCACAGATACGCAGTATTTT; CDR3: CASSPGRTGGTDTQYF
V: TRBV6-1; length: 17; J: TRBJ1-4; size: .; D: TRBD1; DNA: TGTGCCAGCAGTGGCCGGGACAGAGTTGGGGCTAATGAAAAACTGTTTTTT; CDR3: CASSGRDRVGANEKLFF
V: TRBV18; length: 16; J: TRBJ2-7; size: .; D: .; DNA: TGTGCCAGCTCACCACCCGGTGGAGGTCGGACCTACGAGCAGTACTTC; CDR3: CASSPPGGGRTYEQYF
V: TRBV20-1; length: 10; J: TRBJ1-2; size: .; D: .; DNA: TGCAGTGCTAGAGCAGATGGCTACACCTTC; CDR3: CSARADGYTF
V: TRBV6-6; length: 13; J: TRBJ1-3; size: .; D: TRBD1; DNA: TGTGCCAGCAGCCAGGGACAGACAAACACCATATATTTT; CDR3: CASSQGQTNTIYF
V: TRBV2; length: 15; J: TRBJ2-1; size: .; D: TRBD2; DNA: TGTGCCAGCAGTGTAGCGGGGCCCTCTCTAGATGAGCAGTTCTTC; CDR3: CASSVAGPSLDEQFF
V: TRBV27; length: 14; J: TRBJ2-7; size: once; D: TRBD1; DNA: TGTGCCAGCAGTTGGACAGGGACTGCCTACGAGCAGTACTTC; CDR3: CASSWTGTAYEQYF
V: TRBV7-8; length: 15; J: TRBJ2-7; size: .; D: TRBD2; DNA: TGTGCCAGCAGCGCCGGGACTAGCGGCTCCTACGAGCAGTACTTC; CDR3: CASSAGTSGSYEQYF
V: TRBV6-5; length: 13; J: TRBJ2-1; size: .; D: TRBD2; DNA: TGTGCCAGCAGTTACGGCGGGGGCAATGAGCAGTTCTTC; CDR3: CASSYGGGNEQFF